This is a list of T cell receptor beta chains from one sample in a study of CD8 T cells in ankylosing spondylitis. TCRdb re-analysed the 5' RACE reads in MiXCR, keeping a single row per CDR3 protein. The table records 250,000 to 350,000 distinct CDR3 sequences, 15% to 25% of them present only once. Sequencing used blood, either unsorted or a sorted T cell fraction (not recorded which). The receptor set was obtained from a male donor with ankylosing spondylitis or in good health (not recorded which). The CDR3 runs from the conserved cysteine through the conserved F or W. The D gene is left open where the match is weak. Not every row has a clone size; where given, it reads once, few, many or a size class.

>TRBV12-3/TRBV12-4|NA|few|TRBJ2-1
TGTGCCAGCAGTTTAAGGGGCTTCGACGATGAGCAGTTCTTC
CASSLRGFDDEQFF
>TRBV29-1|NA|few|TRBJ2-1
TGCAGCGTTGAAAGAGGGAAGGGCCCCTACAATGAGCAGTTCTTC
CSVERGKGPYNEQFF
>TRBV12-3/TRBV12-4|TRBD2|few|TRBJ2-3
TGTGCCAGCAACCTGGGGCTAGCGGCGCGCACAGATACGCAGTATTTT
CASNLGLAARTDTQYF
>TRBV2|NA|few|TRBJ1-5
TGTGCCAGCAGGTGGGACGTTGGCAATCAGCCCCAGCATTTT
CASRWDVGNQPQHF
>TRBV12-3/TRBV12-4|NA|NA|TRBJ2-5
TGTGCCAGCAGTTTATCCGCCAGGGCCCTCAGACAGACCCAGTACTTC
CASSLSARALRQTQYF
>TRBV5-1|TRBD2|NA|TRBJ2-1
TGCGCCAGCAGCTACGATCCGGCATCGCGATCTAGCGGGGGGGCCGAGTTCTTC
CASSYDPASRSSGGAEFF
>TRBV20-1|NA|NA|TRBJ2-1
TGCAGTGCTAGAGAAGGGGGGACCTACAATGAGCAGTTCTTC
CSAREGGTYNEQFF
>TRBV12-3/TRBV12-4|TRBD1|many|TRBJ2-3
TGTGCCAGCAGAGGACAGGGGGTATCAGATACGCAGTATTTT
CASRGQGVSDTQYF
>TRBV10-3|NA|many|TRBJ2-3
TGTGCCATCAGTGGAGGGCCTAGCGCTAGCACAGATACGCAGTATTTT
CAISGGPSASTDTQYF
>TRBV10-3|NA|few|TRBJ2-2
TGTGCCATCAGTGGGGGTCCGAACACCGGGGAGCTGTTTTTT
CAISGGPNTGELFF
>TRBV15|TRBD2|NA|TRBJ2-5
TGTGCCACCAGCATGGGACTAGCGGGAGAAGAGACCCAGTACTTC
CATSMGLAGEETQYF
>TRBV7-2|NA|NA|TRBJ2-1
TGTGCCAGCAGCTTGGGACGGGGTGAGCAGTTCTTC
CASSLGRGEQFF
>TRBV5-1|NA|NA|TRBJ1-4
TGCGCCAGCAGCTTGGATGCGCAGGCGCAATATGAAAAACTGTTTTTT
CASSLDAQAQYEKLFF
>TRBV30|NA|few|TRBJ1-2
TGTGCCTGGACTCGGGACGGCTCTGGCTACACCTTC
CAWTRDGSGYTF
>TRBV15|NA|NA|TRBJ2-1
TGTGCCACCAGCAGAGGCTCCGGGACTGGCTACAATGAGCAGTTCTTC
CATSRGSGTGYNEQFF
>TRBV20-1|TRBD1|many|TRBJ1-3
TGCAGTGCGCAGACAGGGGGTTCCTCTGGAAACACCATATATTTT
CSAQTGGSSGNTIYF
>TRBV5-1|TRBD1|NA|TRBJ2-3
TGCGCCAGCAGCTTGGCCGGACAGGGCCTGACAGATACGCAGTATTTT
CASSLAGQGLTDTQYF
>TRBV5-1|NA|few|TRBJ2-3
TGCGCCAGCAGCGCGGCTCTGCAGAGCACAGATACGCAGTATTTT
CASSAALQSTDTQYF
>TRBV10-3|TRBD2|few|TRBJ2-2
TGTGCCATCAGTGCTAGCGGGAGTTCTTCCGGGGAGCTGTTTTTT
CAISASGSSSGELFF
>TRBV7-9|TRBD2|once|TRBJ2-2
TGTGTCAGCAGCCCCGGCCGGGCGGGAGGCACCGGGGAGCTGTTTTTT
CVSSPGRAGGTGELFF
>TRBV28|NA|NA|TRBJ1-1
TGTGCCAGCCAGTATCCCGGGGGCCCCACTGAAGCTTTCTTT
CASQYPGGPTEAFF
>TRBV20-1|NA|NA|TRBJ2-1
TGCAGTGCTAAGTTCGGTAGCGTAACCTACAATGAGCAGTTCTTC
CSAKFGSVTYNEQFF
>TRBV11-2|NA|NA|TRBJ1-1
TGTGCCAGCAGCGTGAAAGGTGGGGGGGGAGCAGTAGCTGAAGCTTTCTTT
CASSVKGGGGAVAEAFF
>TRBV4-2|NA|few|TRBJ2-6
TGTGCCAGCAGCCAAGTCCTCCCCACAGTCTCTGGGGCCAACGTCCTGACTTTC
CASSQVLPTVSGANVLTF
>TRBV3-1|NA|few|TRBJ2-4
TGTGCCAGCAGCCAAGATCGGCGGACGGGGAACATTCAGTACTTC
CASSQDRRTGNIQYF
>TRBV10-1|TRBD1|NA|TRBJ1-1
TGCGCCATACCAAGACAGGGGATAGACGAAGCTTTCTTT
CAIPRQGIDEAFF
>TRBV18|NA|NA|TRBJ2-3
TGTGCCAGCTCTCTCGGGATGGGCCGTTCCACAGATACGCAGTATTTT
CASSLGMGRSTDTQYF
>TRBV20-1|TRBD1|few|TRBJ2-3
TGCAGTGCTCGGACAGGGGCAGATACGCAGTATTTT
CSARTGADTQYF
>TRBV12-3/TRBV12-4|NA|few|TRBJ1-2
TGTGCCAGCAGTTTCCACGGAGCTAACTATGGCTACACCTTC
CASSFHGANYGYTF
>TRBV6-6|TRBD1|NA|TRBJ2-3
TGTGCCAGCAGGCCGACAGGGGCTAGCACAGATACGCAGTATTTT
CASRPTGASTDTQYF
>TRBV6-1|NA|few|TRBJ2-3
TGTGCCAGCAGTCAATCCCGACAGGACCCAAGCACAGATACGCAGTATTTT
CASSQSRQDPSTDTQYF
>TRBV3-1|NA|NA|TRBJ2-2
TGTGCCAGCAGCCAAGTCGTCAGGGGAGGTAGCGGGGAGCTGTTTTTT
CASSQVVRGGSGELFF
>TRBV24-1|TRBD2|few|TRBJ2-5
TGTGCCACCAGTGATTTCCATGGACTAGCGGGAACAGAGACCCAGTACTTC
CATSDFHGLAGTETQYF
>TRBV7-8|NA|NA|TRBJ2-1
TGTGCCAGCAGCTTAGAGTTTCCCTACAATGAGCAGTTCTTC
CASSLEFPYNEQFF
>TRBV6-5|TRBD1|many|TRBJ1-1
TGTGCCAGCAGTTACATGGGACAGGGAGACACTGAAGCTTTCTTT
CASSYMGQGDTEAFF
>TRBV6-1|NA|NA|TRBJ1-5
TGTGCCAGCATCGACGGGGGAATCAATCAGCCCCAGCATTTT
CASIDGGINQPQHF
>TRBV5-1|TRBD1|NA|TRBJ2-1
TGCGCCAGCAGCTTGGGGGACAGGGATGTCAATGAGCAGTTCTTC
CASSLGDRDVNEQFF
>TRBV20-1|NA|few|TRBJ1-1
TGCAGTGCTAGGGGCAGGGTAGACACTGAAGCTTTCTTT
CSARGRVDTEAFF
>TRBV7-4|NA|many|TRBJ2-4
TGTGCCAGCAGCTCCAGAGGCCACAAAAACATTCAGTACTTC
CASSSRGHKNIQYF
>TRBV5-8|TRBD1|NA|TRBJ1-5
TGTGCCAGCAGCCACCACAGGGGGGTAGCAGGTCAGCCCCAGCATTTT
CASSHHRGVAGQPQHF
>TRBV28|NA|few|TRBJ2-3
TGTGCCAGCAGTTTTTGGGACGCCCTCGTTCCAGATACGCAGTATTTT
CASSFWDALVPDTQYF
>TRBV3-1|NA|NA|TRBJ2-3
TGTGCCAGCAGCGGGACTCGTTCCACAGATACGCAGTATTTT
CASSGTRSTDTQYF
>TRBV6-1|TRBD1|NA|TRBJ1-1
TGTGCCAGCAGTGAAGACAGGGGAGATACTGAAGCTTTCTTT
CASSEDRGDTEAFF
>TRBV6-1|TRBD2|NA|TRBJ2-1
TGTGCCAGCAGGGGTAGCGGGAGGAAGGATGAGCAGTTCTTC
CASRGSGRKDEQFF
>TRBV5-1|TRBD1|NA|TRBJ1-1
TGCGCCAGCAGCTCTGAATACAGGGGTGGAACTGAAGCTTTCTTT
CASSSEYRGGTEAFF
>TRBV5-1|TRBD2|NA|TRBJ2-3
TGCGCCAGCAGCTTACCCGGACTAGCGGGAGCAGATACGCAGTATTTT
CASSLPGLAGADTQYF
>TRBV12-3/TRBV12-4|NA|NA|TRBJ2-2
TGTGCCAGCCAGCGCTCGAACACCGGGGAGCTGTTTTTT
CASQRSNTGELFF
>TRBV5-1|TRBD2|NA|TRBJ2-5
TGCGCCAGCAGCTTGGTACCAGCGGGAGGTGAGACCCAGTACTTC
CASSLVPAGGETQYF